The 31 T cell receptor beta chains presented below share a single source sample, sequenced in a study of CD8+CD57+ T cells in acquired aplastic anemia. The sequenced patients had an expansion of CD8+CD57+ cells seen by flow cytometry. Template material for TCR beta VDJ and CDR3 profiling consisted of genomic DNA. TCRdb recomputed calls from the reads with MiXCR, one row per CDR3 protein. The table shows about 160,000 distinct CDR3 sequences, with over 70% occurring only once. Specimen: sorted CD4+, CD8+, or CD8+CD57+ T cells (not recorded which) from PBMCs. The receptors here all came from a human donor with aplastic anemia.

This chain links TRBV7-6 with TRBJ2-5, with 7 bases matching TRBD1. Germline V gene lookup returns CDR1 SGHVS and CDR2 FNYEAQ. This CDR3 has 13 amino acids. V trimming: 4 bases; J trimming: 7 bases; junction bases outside the gene matches: 6. The CDR3 loop is CASSSSTGWTQYF. Here the CDR3 DNA reads TGTGCCAGCAGCTCCTCGACAGGGTGGACCCAGTACTTC.

This chain joins TRBV10-3 and TRBJ1-1, with a weak D call TRBD1 (6 bases). Germline V gene sequence: CDR1 ENHRY, CDR2 SYGVKD. V dropped 0 bases and J dropped 4 bases, with 12 bases sitting between them. The CDR3 extends over 15 amino acids. This CDR3 reads CAISESGQSATEAFF. CDR3 bases: TGTGCCATCAGTGAGTCGGGACAATCGGCCACTGAAGCTTTCTTT.

A word on this clonotype: This could be a read error, since a much larger clone is one nucleotide away. The chain uses TRBV4-1 and TRBJ1-4; TRBD1 might be the D (5 bases). V was clipped by 4 bases and J by 7 bases, with 19 bases between them. CDR1 MGHRA and CDR2 YSYEKL come from the germline V gene. The CDR3 is 16 amino acids. The CDR3 nucleotides are TGCGCCAGCAGCCCCCTAGGACTAGCGGGGCCTGAAAAACTGTTTTTT. This translates into CASSPLGLAGPEKLFF.

The J gene is TRBJ2-1, the V gene TRBV20-1; 10 positions agree with TRBD1. Trimming cost V 2 bases and J 9 bases; bases outside gene matches: 7. The CDR3 is 14 residues long. The germline CDR1 and CDR2 sequences are DFQATT and SNEGSKA (reference sequence). The CDR3: CSARRDRGSPEQFF. The CDR3 coding sequence is TGCAGTGCTAGACGGGACAGGGGTAGTCCTGAGCAGTTCTTC.

The chain carries TRBV15 and TRBJ2-1, with TRBD2 identical over 11 bases. Losses at the gene ends were 3 bases for V and 4 bases for J; bases not matched to a gene: 5. CDR1 LNHNV and CDR2 YYDKDF come from the germline V gene (reference sequence). CDR3 length: 16 amino acids. As DNA, the CDR3 is TGTGCCACCAGCAGTAGGGGACTAGCGGATTACAATGAGCAGTTCTTC. This sequence encodes CATSSRGLADYNEQFF. The full variable domain, rest sourced from reference TRBV15 and TRBJ2-1, is DAMVIQNPRYQVTQFGKPVTLSCSQTLNHNVMYWYQQKSSQAPKLLFHYYDKDFNNEADTPDNFQSRRPNTSFCFLDIRSPGLGDTAMYLCATSSRGLADYNEQFFGPGTRLTVL.

The V call is TRBV7-2, the J call TRBJ2-3, with D uncertain. CDR1 is SGHTA and CDR2 is FQGNSA in the germline V gene. Trimming left V 1 base short and J 11 bases short, with 13 bases between. The CDR3 length is 13 residues. The CDR3, as DNA: TGTGCCAGCAGCTTAGGATCGCTCAATGAGCAGTATTTT. Its protein product is CASSLGSLNEQYF.

The chain carries TRBV7-9 and TRBJ2-2; D not resolved. The length of the CDR3 is 15 residues. V gave up 5 bases and J gave up 5 bases, with 15 bases separating them. CDR1 and CDR2 (germline): SEHNR, FQNEAQ (reference sequence). The CDR3: CASSRARGGTGELFF. CDR3 nucleotide sequence: TGTGCCAGCAGCCGAGCCCGTGGTGGGACCGGGGAGCTGTTTTTT.

Written as DNA, the CDR3 is TGCAGTGCTAGTACAGGGGGTAGTTCACCCCTCCACTTT. Protein sequence: CSASTGGSSPLHF. The genes are TRBV20-1 and TRBJ1-6; 8 bases are a match to TRBD1. The CDR3 is 13 amino acids. Germline CDR1 reads DFQATT; CDR2 reads SNEGSKA (reference sequence). V shed 3 bases and J 9 bases; nucleotides not matched to a gene: 4.

CDR3 nucleotide sequence: TGTGCCAGCAGCTTAGGCCCGGGAGCATACGAGCAGTACTTC. This gives the protein CASSLGPGAYEQYF. The chain joins TRBV7-6 to TRBJ2-7, with D perhaps TRBD2 (6 bases). Per germline, CDR1 SGHVS and CDR2 FNYEAQ. V lost 1 base to trimming and J lost 4 bases, with 11 bases between them. This CDR3 has 14 amino acids.

The V and J genes are TRBV7-9 and TRBJ2-1, with D unclear. This CDR3 spans 14 amino acids. V lost 2 bases, J lost 0 bases, and 5 bases lay in between. The germline V gene encodes CDR1 SEHNR and CDR2 FQNEAQ (reference sequence). CDR3 amino acids: CASSLSLSYNEQFF. CDR3 DNA: TGTGCCAGCAGCTTATCCCTCTCCTACAATGAGCAGTTCTTC.

The chain carries TRBV29-1 and TRBJ2-3; D not resolved. The germline V gene has CDR1 SQVTM and CDR2 ANQGSEA. CDR3 length equals 15 residues. Trimming removed 4 bases from V and 3 bases from J, with 17 bases in between. In DNA form, the CDR3 reads TGCAGCGTTGTGCCCTCTCCCATGGGGACAGATACGCAGTATTTT. The encoded protein is CSVVPSPMGTDTQYF.

The chain links TRBV10-3 to TRBJ1-1; D is uncertain. CDR3 length: 15 residues. V was clipped by 4 bases and J by 2 bases, with 14 bases between them. The germline CDR1 and CDR2 sequences are ENHRY and SYGVKD. Here the CDR3 reads CAISVGWEGNTEAFF. In DNA, the CDR3 is TGTGCCATCAGTGTAGGGTGGGAGGGTAACACTGAAGCTTTCTTT.

V gene TRBV12-3 or TRBV12-4 combines with J gene TRBJ1-2; D uncertain. Trimming pared 3 bases from V and 10 bases from J, leaving 9 bases between. The CDR3 is 11 residues long. As DNA, the CDR3 is TGTGCCAGCAGTTTTTCTCAAGACTACACCTTC. It codes for CASSFSQDYTF.

This clonotype has just one count. Without the conserved terminal phenylalanine or tryptophan, this CDR3 likely stems from a read error. The chain joins TRBV12-3 or TRBV12-4 to TRBJ1-1, with a possible D match to TRBD1 (6 bases). The germline V and J ends were trimmed by 6 bases and 10 bases, with 15 bases remaining between them. The CDR3 is 12 amino acids. CDR3 nucleotide sequence: TGTGCCAGCAGCTCATTACAGGGTACAGCTTTCCTT. Protein product: CASSSLQGTAFL.

As regards this clonotype: At one end the junction does not follow the germline gene, possibly because of a read error. The chain is built from TRBV7-2 and TRBJ2-1; D unclear. The CDR3 covers 12 residues. CDR1 is SGHTA, CDR2 FQGNSA, per germline. This CDR3 reads CASSLSTSDPVF. In DNA, the CDR3 is TGTGCCAGCAGCTTAAGCACATCGGACCCGGTCTTC.

This chain joins TRBV3-1 and TRBJ1-1; no clear D. CDR1 and CDR2 from the germline V gene are LGHDT and YNNKEL (reference sequence). CDR3 length: 13 amino acids. The V end was cut by 1 base, the J end by 4 bases, with 7 bases between. Written as DNA, the CDR3 is TGTGCCAGCAGCCAAGCCGAAGTCACTGAAGCTTTCTTT. Encoded protein: CASSQAEVTEAFF.

The table lists this clonotype with a few counts. V and J are TRBV9 and TRBJ2-7, with a possible D match to TRBD2 (6 bases). V lost 2 bases and J 6 bases, leaving 9 bases between the germline ends. From germline, CDR1 is SGDLS and CDR2 YYNGEE. This CDR3 is 12 amino acids long. CDR3 region: CASSVQGGEQYF. In nucleotides, the CDR3 is TGTGCCAGCAGCGTTCAGGGAGGCGAGCAGTACTTC.

CDR3 residues: CATSTGQGAYQPQHF. The CDR3 DNA is TGTGCCACCAGTACTGGACAGGGGGCCTATCAGCCCCAGCATTTT. The chain recombines TRBV24-1 with TRBJ1-5; 11 nucleotides line up with TRBD1. The CDR3 sequence is 15 residues long. Germline V lookup: CDR1 KGHDR, CDR2 SFDVKD. Trimming at V came to 6 bases and at J to 5 bases, leaving 5 bases not matched to a gene.

The chain recombines TRBV29-1 with TRBJ1-1; D is unresolved. The CDR3 runs 12 residues. The V end lost 5 bases, the J end lost 3 bases, and 10 bases lay between the germline ends. Germline V lookup: CDR1 SQVTM, CDR2 ANQGSEA. The CDR3 DNA reads TGCAGCGTTCCGACGGTGGACACTGAAGCTTTCTTT. This codes for CSVPTVDTEAFF.

The chain combines TRBV5-1 with TRBJ2-1; no definite D call. CDR1 is SGHRS, CDR2 YFSETQ, per germline. Trimming left V 0 bases short and J 9 bases short, with 13 bases between. This CDR3 has 14 amino acids. CDR3 DNA: TGCGCCAGCAGCTTGGGTGAGATCACGAGTGAGCAGTTCTTC. Protein: CASSLGEITSEQFF.

The chain combines TRBV10-3 with TRBJ1-2; D gene unclear. The V gene lost 2 bases and the J gene lost 4 bases, with 8 bases spanning the gap. The germline CDR1 and CDR2 sequences are ENHRY and SYGVKD. The CDR3 runs 13 residues. The CDR3 coding sequence is TGTGCCATCAGTGAGAACGACGGCTATGGCTACACCTTC. Residues: CAISENDGYGYTF.

This clonotype was seen just once. The chain recombines TRBV2 with TRBJ2-7, with D hard to call. Per the germline V gene, CDR1 is SNHLY and CDR2 is FYNNEI. There are 13 residues in the CDR3. Trimming took off 3 bases at V and 6 bases at J, with 12 bases between the two ends. The CDR3: CASSDSAESEQYF. As DNA, the CDR3 is TGTGCCAGCAGTGACTCCGCCGAAAGCGAGCAGTACTTC.

The chain joins TRBV7-2 to TRBJ1-1; 9 bases are a match to TRBD1. CDR1 is SGHTA, CDR2 FQGNSA, per germline. This CDR3 has 15 amino acids. Germline trimming cut 3 bases from V and 5 bases from J; bases unmatched to any gene: 7. CDR3 amino acids: CASSLEGQGGTEAFF. The CDR3, as DNA: TGTGCCAGCAGCTTGGAGGGACAGGGAGGTACTGAAGCTTTCTTT.

The V gene is TRBV9, the J gene TRBJ1-1; 7 nucleotides agree with TRBD1. Losses at the gene ends were 3 bases for V and 4 bases for J; bases not matched to a gene: 6. CDR3 size: 14 residues. CDR1 is SGDLS, CDR2 YYNGEE, per germline. CDR3 loop: CASSEWTGGTEAFF. The CDR3 DNA reads as TGTGCCAGCAGCGAATGGACAGGCGGCACTGAAGCTTTCTTT.

As for this clonotype: This may arise from a read error, as a much more abundant clone is one base away. The rearrangement uses TRBV6-2 or TRBV6-3 and TRBJ2-5; tentative D call: TRBD2 (6 bases). CDR3 length: 13 residues. Germline V gene sequence: CDR1 MNHEY, CDR2 SVGEGT. CDR3 in DNA: TGTGCCAGCGGAGGAGGGGAACAAGGGACCCAGTACTTC. It translates to CASGGGEQGTQYF.

This chain joins TRBV7-3 and TRBJ2-5, with a tentative D call TRBD1 (7 bases). V lost 5 bases to trimming and J lost 4 bases, with 14 bases between them. The germline V gene encodes CDR1 SGHTA and CDR2 FQGTGA. The CDR3 is made up of 14 amino acids. CDR3 nucleotides: TGTGCCAGCAGCCCGACAGGGAGGCGAGAGACCCAGTACTTC. This translates into CASSPTGRRETQYF.

This rearrangement joins TRBV20-1 to TRBJ2-7, with D perhaps matching TRBD1 (6 bases). The CDR3 sequence is 14 residues long. V was shortened by 3 bases and J by 4 bases, with 16 bases between the two germline ends. Germline CDR1 DFQATT, CDR2 SNEGSKA (reference sequence). CDR3 DNA: TGCAGTGCTAGCCCCGGACAGCGAGGGTACGAGCAGTACTTC. This encodes CSASPGQRGYEQYF.

J is TRBJ2-5 and V is TRBV20-1; TRBD2 agrees at 8 bases. The J segment lost 1 base and the V segment lost 3 bases, leaving 4 bases of the junction unmatched. The CDR3 is 14 amino acids. Germline V lookup: CDR1 DFQATT, CDR2 SNEGSKA (reference sequence). CDR3 nucleotide sequence: TGCAGTGCTAGCGCTCGGGAGGGCCAAGAGACCCAGTACTTC. Translated, it gives CSASAREGQETQYF.

DNA of the CDR3: TGTGCCAGCAGTCTCGACAGCCTCTATGGCTACACCTTC. It codes for CASSLDSLYGYTF. The V gene is TRBV2, the J gene TRBJ1-2, with D perhaps matching TRBD1 (5 bases). There are 13 residues in the CDR3. The germline V gene encodes CDR1 SNHLY and CDR2 FYNNEI. V was trimmed by 5 bases and J by 4 bases, leaving 11 bases between them.

The V and J genes are TRBV20-1 and TRBJ1-5, with 7 bases matching TRBD1. The ends lost 3 bases at V and 9 bases at J; junction bases unmatched: 8. Germline V gene data show CDR1 as DFQATT and CDR2 as SNEGSKA (reference sequence). The CDR3 is made up of 13 amino acids. The CDR3 region is CSARFQGDSPQHF. The CDR3 region has the DNA TGCAGTGCTAGGTTCCAGGGGGATTCGCCCCAGCATTTT.

The CDR3 sequence: CASIDRLAARGETQYF. DNA of the CDR3: TGTGCCAGCATTGACCGACTAGCGGCCAGGGGAGAGACCCAGTACTTC. V gene TRBV2 combines with J gene TRBJ2-5; the match to TRBD2 covers 9 bases. The CDR3 runs 16 residues. Germline CDR1 is SNHLY and CDR2 is FYNNEI. Losses at the gene ends were 7 bases for V and 4 bases for J; bases not matched to a gene: 13.